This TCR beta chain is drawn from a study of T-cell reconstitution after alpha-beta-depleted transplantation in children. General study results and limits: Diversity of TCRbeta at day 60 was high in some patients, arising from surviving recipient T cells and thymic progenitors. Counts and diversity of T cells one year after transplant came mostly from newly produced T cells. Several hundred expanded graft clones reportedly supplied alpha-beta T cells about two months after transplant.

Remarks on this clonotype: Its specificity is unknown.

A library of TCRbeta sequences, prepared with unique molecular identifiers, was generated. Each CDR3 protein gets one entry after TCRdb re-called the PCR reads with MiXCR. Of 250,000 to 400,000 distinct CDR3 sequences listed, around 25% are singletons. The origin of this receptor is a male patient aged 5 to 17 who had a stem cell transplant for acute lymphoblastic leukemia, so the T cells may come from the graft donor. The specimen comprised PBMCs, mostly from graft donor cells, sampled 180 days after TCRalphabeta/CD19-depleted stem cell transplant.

Written as DNA, the CDR3 is TGCGCCAGCAGCGGAAGACGGCCGATGTTGATCTCTGGGGCCAACGTCCTGACTTTC. This translates into CASSGRRPMLISGANVLTF. The chain combines TRBV5-1 with TRBJ2-6, with D hard to call. Germline V CDR1 and CDR2: SGHRS, YFSETQ. V was shortened by 4 bases and J by 0 bases, with 20 bases between the two germline ends. CDR3 length: 19 residues.